This T cell receptor beta chain was profiled in a study of T cell changes during pregnancy in multiple sclerosis. The CDR3 is 15 residues long. CDR1 and CDR2 from the germline V gene are SNHLY and FYNNEI. V was pared by 6 bases and J by 2 bases, with 7 bases of the junction left unmatched. Method: immunoSEQ multiplex PCR; TCRdb's copy keeps in-frame clones and lacks some. The sample lists tens of thousands of clones, over 85% seen once, with 2.6% in the top ten. J is TRBJ2-7 and V is TRBV2, with 10 positions matching TRBD1. The TCR was taken from a female donor with multiple sclerosis, enrolled in a pregnancy study. The material was CD8+ T cells from peripheral blood mononuclear cells, obtained in the third trimester of pregnancy. The CDR3 DNA sequence: TGTGCCAGCAGCCTCCGGGACAGGGGCCCCTACGAGCAGTACTTC. This sequence encodes CASSLRDRGPYEQYF.